This T cell receptor (beta chain) was found in a study of CD4+ T cells in melanoma. Clones were read by immunoSEQ multiplex PCR, and TCRdb kept only the in-frame ones, dropping some. The sample holds some 10,000 clones; about 66% are singletons and the top ten take about 12%. Worth noting for this clone: Its antigen is not known.

Germline V gives CDR1 MNHEY, CDR2 SVGAGI. The CDR3 is 12 residues long. V was trimmed by 4 bases and J by 5 bases, leaving 8 bases between them. Study-wide findings and caveats: CD8+ T cell, macrophage and B cell function reportedly correlated with neoantigen-specific CD4+ T cells.

This chain joins TRBV6-5 and TRBJ2-5; D not certain. The source of this sequence is a human donor with melanoma. Sequenced material: cells from a culture (not recorded whether cultured in vitro). The CDR3 region is CASSWLGETQYF. CDR3 DNA: TGTGCCAGCAGTTGGCTGGGGGAGACCCAGTACTTC.